The rows below give T cell receptor beta chains drawn from one sample of a study of STAT3 mutations in large granular lymphocyte leukemia. Profiling relied on immunoSEQ multiplex PCR, and the TCRdb table lists in-frame clones only, not all of them. The repertoire holds some 30,000 clones, with 75% to 90% as singletons. Sequencing was carried out using peripheral blood mononuclear cells. These receptor sequences come from a man in his 60s with T-cell large granular lymphocyte leukemia. Some clones in this sample may be carry-over from other donors' samples. CDR3s include the opening cysteine and the closing phenylalanine or tryptophan. The order of the fields is D gene, V gene, J gene, clone size, CDR3 DNA, CDR3 protein. D genes are given only for firm matches. A row's size may be missing; if present it is once, few, many or a size class.

d_call: -; v_call: TRBV7-2; j_call: TRBJ2-3; clone_size: -; cdr3_nt: TGTGCCAGCAGCCCCCCCCGGGATACGCAGTATTTT; cdr3_aa: CASSPPRDTQYF
d_call: -; v_call: TRBV9; j_call: TRBJ2-7; clone_size: -; cdr3_nt: TGTGCCAGCAGCGCTTCTTCACACCTAGGTAGGATCGAGCAGTACTTC; cdr3_aa: CASSASSHLGRIEQYF
d_call: TRBD1; v_call: TRBV19; j_call: TRBJ1-4; clone_size: few; cdr3_nt: TGTGCCAGTCGGGGACAGCTTAATGAAAAACTGTTTTTT; cdr3_aa: CASRGQLNEKLFF
d_call: -; v_call: TRBV18; j_call: TRBJ1-1; clone_size: -; cdr3_nt: TGTGCCAGCTCCCCCGGGGGGGGGACCACTGAAGCTTTCTTT; cdr3_aa: CASSPGGGTTEAFF
d_call: -; v_call: TRBV10-2; j_call: TRBJ2-7; clone_size: -; cdr3_nt: TGCGCCAGCAGTGAGACACAGGGAGTGAGACTTGCCTACGAGCAGTACTTC; cdr3_aa: CASSETQGVRLAYEQYF
d_call: TRBD1; v_call: TRBV30; j_call: TRBJ2-2; clone_size: -; cdr3_nt: TGTGCCTGGGACCCGGGACAGGGGATTTCGAACACCGGGGAGCTGTTTTTT; cdr3_aa: CAWDPGQGISNTGELFF
d_call: TRBD1; v_call: TRBV5-6; j_call: TRBJ2-5; clone_size: -; cdr3_nt: TGTGCCAGCAGCGGTGGACAGGGTCAAGAGACCCAGTACTTC; cdr3_aa: CASSGGQGQETQYF
d_call: TRBD1; v_call: TRBV5-4; j_call: TRBJ1-3; clone_size: -; cdr3_nt: TGTGCCAGCAGCTTGTTCGGACAGGGGGGGTTTGGAAACACCATATATTTT; cdr3_aa: CASSLFGQGGFGNTIYF
d_call: -; v_call: TRBV7-3; j_call: TRBJ1-3; clone_size: -; cdr3_nt: TGTGCCAGCAGCTTAGGGGAACTTGGAAACACCATATATTTT; cdr3_aa: CASSLGELGNTIYF
d_call: -; v_call: TRBV29-1; j_call: TRBJ1-1; clone_size: -; cdr3_nt: TGCAGCGTTGAAACCCCGGGAGCTTTCTTT; cdr3_aa: CSVETPGAFF
d_call: TRBD1; v_call: TRBV29-1; j_call: TRBJ2-7; clone_size: -; cdr3_nt: TGCAGCGTCATGCCGGGGACAGGGGGGATCTACGAGCAGTACTTC; cdr3_aa: CSVMPGTGGIYEQYF
d_call: -; v_call: TRBV30; j_call: TRBJ1-2; clone_size: -; cdr3_nt: TGTGCCTGGAGAAGGGGGGGCTACACCTTC; cdr3_aa: CAWRRGGYTF
d_call: TRBD2; v_call: TRBV7-2; j_call: TRBJ2-7; clone_size: -; cdr3_nt: TGTGCCAGCAGCTTGTTCGCTAGCGGGAGAGGAGAGCAGTACTTC; cdr3_aa: CASSLFASGRGEQYF
d_call: -; v_call: TRBV2; j_call: TRBJ2-7; clone_size: -; cdr3_nt: TGTGCCAGCAACCCCACGGGGCAGGGGTTCTCTAGAGAGCAGTACTTC; cdr3_aa: CASNPTGQGFSREQYF
d_call: TRBD2; v_call: TRBV2; j_call: TRBJ2-1; clone_size: -; cdr3_nt: TGTGCCAGCAGCCTAGCGGGTGAGCAGTTCTTC; cdr3_aa: CASSLAGEQFF
d_call: -; v_call: TRBV6-1; j_call: TRBJ1-5; clone_size: -; cdr3_nt: TGTGCCAGCAGTTGGGGTAGTAATCAGCCCCAGCATTTT; cdr3_aa: CASSWGSNQPQHF
d_call: -; v_call: TRBV7-9; j_call: TRBJ2-7; clone_size: few; cdr3_nt: TGTGCCAGCAGCCCCGCCGGGCGGGTAGTCTCCTACGAGCAGTACTTC; cdr3_aa: CASSPAGRVVSYEQYF
d_call: -; v_call: TRBV29-1; j_call: TRBJ1-1; clone_size: -; cdr3_nt: TGCAGCGCGAAGGCCCCGGGTGAAGCTTTCTTT; cdr3_aa: CSAKAPGEAFF